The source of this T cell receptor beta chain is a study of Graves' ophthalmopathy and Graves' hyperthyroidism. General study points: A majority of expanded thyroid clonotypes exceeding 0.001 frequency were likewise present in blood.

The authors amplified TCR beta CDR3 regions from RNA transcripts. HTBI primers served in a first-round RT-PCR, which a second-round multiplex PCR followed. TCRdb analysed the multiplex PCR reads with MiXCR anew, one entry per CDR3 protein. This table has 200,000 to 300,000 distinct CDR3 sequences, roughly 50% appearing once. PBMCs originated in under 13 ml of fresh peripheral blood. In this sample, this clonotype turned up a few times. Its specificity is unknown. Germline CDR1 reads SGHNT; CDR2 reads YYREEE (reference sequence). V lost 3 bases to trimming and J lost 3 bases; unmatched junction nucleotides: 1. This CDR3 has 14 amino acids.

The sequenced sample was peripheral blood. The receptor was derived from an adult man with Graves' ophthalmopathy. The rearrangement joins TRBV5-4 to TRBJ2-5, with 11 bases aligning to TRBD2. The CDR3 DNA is TGTGCCAGCAGCTGGGGACTAGCGGAAGAGACCCAGTACTTC. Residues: CASSWGLAEETQYF.